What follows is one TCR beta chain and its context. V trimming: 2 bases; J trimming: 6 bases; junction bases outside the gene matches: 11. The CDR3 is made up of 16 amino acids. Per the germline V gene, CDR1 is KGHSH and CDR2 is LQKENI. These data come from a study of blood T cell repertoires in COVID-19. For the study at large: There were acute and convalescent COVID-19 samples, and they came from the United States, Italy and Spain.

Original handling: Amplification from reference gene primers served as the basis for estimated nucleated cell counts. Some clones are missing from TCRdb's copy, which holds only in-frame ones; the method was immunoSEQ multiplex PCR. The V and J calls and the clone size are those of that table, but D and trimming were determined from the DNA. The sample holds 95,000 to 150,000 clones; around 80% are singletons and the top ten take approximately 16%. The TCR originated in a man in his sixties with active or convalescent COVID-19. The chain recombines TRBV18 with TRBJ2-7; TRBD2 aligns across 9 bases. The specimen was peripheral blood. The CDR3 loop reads CASSPGLAGSGGEQYF. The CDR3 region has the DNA TGTGCCAGCTCACCAGGCCTAGCGGGAAGCGGGGGCGAGCAGTACTTC.